This T cell receptor beta chain comes out of a study of cytomegalovirus exposure and HLA in healthy donors. The germline V gene encodes CDR1 SGHRS and CDR2 YFSETQ. The CDR3 loop spans 14 amino acids. V dropped 3 bases and J dropped 0; count of bases not matched to a gene: 2. Study results and caveats: Later analysis found that TCR beta chains associated with HLA were more clonally expanded than other, equally common chains.

The PCR ran on 60 Vbeta and 13 Jbeta primers. TCRdb's table, derived via immunoSEQ multiplex PCR, lists solely in-frame clones and lacks some. The repertoire holds around 170,000 clones, with approximately 78% as singletons. A word on this clone: Its antigen is as yet unknown.

The V and J genes are TRBV5-1 and TRBJ2-5; 7 positions agree with TRBD1. The TCR was taken from a woman under 30 in good health and CMV-seronegative. Sequencing was carried out using PBMCs. CDR3 residues: CASSYQGDQETQYF. CDR3 nucleotides: TGCGCCAGCAGCTACCAGGGGGACCAAGAGACCCAGTACTTC. The entire variable domain, with the rest obtained from reference TRBV5-1 and TRBJ2-5, is as follows: KAGVTQTPRYLIKTRGQQVTLSCSPISGHRSVSWYQQTPGQGLQFLFEYFSETQRNKGNFPGRFSGRQFSNSRSEMNVSTLELGDSALYLCASSYQGDQETQYFGPGTRLLVL.